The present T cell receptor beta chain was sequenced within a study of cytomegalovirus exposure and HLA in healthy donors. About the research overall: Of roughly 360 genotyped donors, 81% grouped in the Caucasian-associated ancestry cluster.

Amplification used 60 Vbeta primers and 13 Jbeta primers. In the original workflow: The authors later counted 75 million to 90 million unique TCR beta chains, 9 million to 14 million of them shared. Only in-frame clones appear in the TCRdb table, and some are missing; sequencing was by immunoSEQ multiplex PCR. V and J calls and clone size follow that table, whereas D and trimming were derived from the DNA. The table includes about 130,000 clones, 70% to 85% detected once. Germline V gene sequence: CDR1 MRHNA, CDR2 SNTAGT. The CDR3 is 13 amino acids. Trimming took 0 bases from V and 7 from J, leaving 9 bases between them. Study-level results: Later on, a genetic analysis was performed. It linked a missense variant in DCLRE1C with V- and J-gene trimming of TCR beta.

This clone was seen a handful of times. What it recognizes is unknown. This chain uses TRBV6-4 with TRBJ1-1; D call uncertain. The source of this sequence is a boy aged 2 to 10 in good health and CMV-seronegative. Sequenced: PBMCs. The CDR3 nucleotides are TGTGCCAGCAGTGACTCGATCGAGGGTGAAGCTTTCTTT. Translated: CASSDSIEGEAFF.